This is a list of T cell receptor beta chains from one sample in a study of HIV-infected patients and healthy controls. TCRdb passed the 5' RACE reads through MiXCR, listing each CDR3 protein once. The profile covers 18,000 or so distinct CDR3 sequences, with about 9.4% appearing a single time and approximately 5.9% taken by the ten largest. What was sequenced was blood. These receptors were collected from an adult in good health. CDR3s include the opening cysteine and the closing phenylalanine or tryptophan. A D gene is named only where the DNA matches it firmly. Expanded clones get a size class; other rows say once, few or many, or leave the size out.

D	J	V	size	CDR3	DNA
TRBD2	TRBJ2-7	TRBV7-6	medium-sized	CASSLGTSGRSGEQYF	TGTGCCAGCAGCCTTGGGACTAGCGGGAGGTCTGGCGAGCAGTACTTC
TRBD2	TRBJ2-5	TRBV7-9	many	CASNQHAPGLVGGRAQYF	TGTGCCAGCAATCAGCATGCGCCGGGACTAGTAGGAGGTCGGGCCCAGTACTTC
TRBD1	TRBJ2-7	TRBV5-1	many	CASSGTGEAHEQYF	TGCGCCAGCAGCGGGACAGGGGAAGCCCACGAGCAGTACTTC
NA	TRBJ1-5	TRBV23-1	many	CASNHTLRFSNQPQHF	TGCGCCAGCAATCATACTCTTAGATTTAGCAATCAGCCCCAGCATTTT
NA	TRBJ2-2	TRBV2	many	CASSRRGTGELFF	TGTGCCAGCAGTCGCAGGGGTACCGGGGAGCTGTTTTTT
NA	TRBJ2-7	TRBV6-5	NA	CATGGTGAPEQYF	TGTGCCACCGGGGGAACAGGGGCGCCGGAGCAGTACTTC
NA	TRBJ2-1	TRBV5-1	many	CASSRSLVDEQFF	TGCGCCAGCAGCCGAAGCCTAGTGGATGAGCAGTTCTTC
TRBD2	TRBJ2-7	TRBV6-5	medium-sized	CASRTSGSSYEQYF	TGTGCCAGCAGGACTAGCGGTAGCTCCTACGAGCAGTACTTC
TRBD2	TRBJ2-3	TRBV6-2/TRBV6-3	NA	CASSDTSGYTDTQYF	TGTGCCAGCAGTGACACTAGCGGATACACAGATACGCAGTATTTT
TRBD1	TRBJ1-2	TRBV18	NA	CASSPNRQGTTYGYTF	TGTGCCAGCTCACCAAATCGACAGGGAACTACCTATGGCTACACCTTC
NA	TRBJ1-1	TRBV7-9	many	CASTGIGGSNTEAFF	TGTGCCAGCACCGGAATCGGGGGCTCGAACACTGAAGCTTTCTTT
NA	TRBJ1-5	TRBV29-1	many	CSVGTGQQNQPQHF	TGCAGCGTGGGAACGGGACAACAAAATCAGCCCCAGCATTTT
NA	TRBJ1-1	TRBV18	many	CASSLNGGGTEAFF	TGTGCCAGCTCCCTCAACGGCGGGGGCACTGAAGCTTTCTTT
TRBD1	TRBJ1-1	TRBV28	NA	CATAGQMNTEAFF	TGTGCCACTGCGGGACAGATGAACACTGAAGCTTTCTTT
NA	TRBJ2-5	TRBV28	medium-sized	CASRPRAGGLQETQYF	TGTGCCAGCAGGCCCCGGGCAGGGGGGCTACAAGAGACCCAGTACTTC
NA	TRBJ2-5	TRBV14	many	CASSQAPNRAIETQYF	TGTGCCAGCAGCCAAGCTCCCAACAGGGCCATAGAGACCCAGTACTTC
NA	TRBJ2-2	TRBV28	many	CASSSTGTTNTGELFF	TGTGCCAGCAGTTCAACCGGGACAACGAACACCGGGGAGCTGTTTTTT
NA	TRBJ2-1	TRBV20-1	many	CSASPEHSYNEQFF	TGCAGTGCTAGTCCGGAACACTCCTACAATGAGCAGTTCTTC
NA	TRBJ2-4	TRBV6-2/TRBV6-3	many	CASTRDNAKNIQYF	TGTGCCAGCACGCGGGATAACGCCAAAAACATTCAGTACTTC
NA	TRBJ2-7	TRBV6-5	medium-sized	CASSYAGGLGAYEQYF	TGTGCCAGCAGTTACGCTGGAGGCCTGGGAGCCTACGAGCAGTACTTC
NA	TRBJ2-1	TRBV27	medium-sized	CASRGYNEQFF	TGTGCCAGCAGGGGATACAATGAGCAGTTCTTC
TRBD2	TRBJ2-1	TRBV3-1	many	CASSQLAGTGGNEQFF	TGTGCCAGCAGCCAGTTAGCGGGGACGGGTGGCAATGAGCAGTTCTTC
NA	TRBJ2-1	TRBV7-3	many	CASSLSGQISSYNEQFF	TGTGCCAGCAGCTTAAGCGGACAGATAAGCTCCTACAATGAGCAGTTCTTC
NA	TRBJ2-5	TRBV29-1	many	CSVVRETQYF	TGCAGCGTTGTGAGGGAGACCCAGTACTTC
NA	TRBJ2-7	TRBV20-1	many	CSAFLAVNEQYF	TGCAGTGCTTTCCTTGCTGTGAACGAGCAGTACTTC
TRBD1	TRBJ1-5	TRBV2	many	CASSLGQGDQPQHF	TGTGCCAGCAGCTTAGGACAGGGTGATCAGCCCCAGCATTTT
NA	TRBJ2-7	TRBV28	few	CASSSGLPEGFLESSYEQYF	TGTGCCAGCAGTTCGGGACTCCCCGAAGGGTTCTTAGAAAGCTCCTACGAGCAGTACTTC
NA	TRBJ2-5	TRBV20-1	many	CSARDPSWETQYF	TGCAGTGCTAGAGATCCCAGCTGGGAGACCCAGTACTTC
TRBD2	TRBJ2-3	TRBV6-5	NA	CASRRTSGRSDTQYF	TGTGCCAGCAGGAGAACTAGCGGCCGCTCAGATACGCAGTATTTT
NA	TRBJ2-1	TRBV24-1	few	CATSDFPYNEQFF	TGTGCCACCAGTGATTTCCCCTACAATGAGCAGTTCTTC
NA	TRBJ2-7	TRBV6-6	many	CASSTSGDYEQYF	TGTGCCAGCAGTACATCAGGGGACTACGAGCAGTACTTC
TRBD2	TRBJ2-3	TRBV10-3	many	CASMQREFTDTQYF	TGTGCCTCCATGCAGCGGGAGTTCACAGATACGCAGTATTTT
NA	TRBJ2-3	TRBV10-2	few	CASSRQYTDTQYF	TGCGCCAGCAGCCGACAGTACACAGATACGCAGTATTTT
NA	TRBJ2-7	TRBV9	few	CASSAIGTSTEQYF	TGTGCCAGCAGCGCAATCGGGACTTCCACCGAGCAGTACTTC
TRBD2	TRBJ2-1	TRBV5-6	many	CASTQRGGTPYNEQFF	TGTGCCAGCACCCAGCGGGGGGGGACCCCCTACAATGAGCAGTTCTTC
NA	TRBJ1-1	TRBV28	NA	CASRVMNTEAFF	TGTGCCAGCAGGGTTATGAACACTGAAGCTTTCTTT
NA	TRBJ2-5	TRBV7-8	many	CASSLVRSTRGETQYF	TGTGCCAGCAGCTTGGTCCGGAGCACCCGGGGGGAGACCCAGTACTTC
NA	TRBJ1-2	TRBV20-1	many	CSATPGGYGYTF	TGCAGTGCTACCCCCGGGGGATATGGCTACACCTTC
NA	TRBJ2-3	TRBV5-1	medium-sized	CASSLQGSTDTQYF	TGCGCCAGCAGCTTACAGGGTAGCACAGATACGCAGTATTTT
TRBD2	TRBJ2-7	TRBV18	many	CASSRASGAVEQYF	TGTGCCAGCTCACGGGCTAGCGGGGCCGTCGAGCAGTACTTC
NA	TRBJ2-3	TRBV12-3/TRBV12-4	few	CASSPRSSTDTQYF	TGTGCCAGCAGTCCAAGAAGTAGCACAGATACGCAGTATTTT
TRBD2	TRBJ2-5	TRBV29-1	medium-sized	CSVRTSGEETQYF	TGCAGCGTCAGGACTAGCGGGGAAGAGACCCAGTACTTC
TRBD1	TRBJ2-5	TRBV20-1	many	CSATDREETQYF	TGCAGTGCTACCGACAGGGAAGAGACCCAGTACTTC
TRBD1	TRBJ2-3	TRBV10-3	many	CAISEGAQVAGDTQYF	TGTGCCATCAGCGAGGGGGCGCAGGTGGCTGGAGATACGCAGTATTTT
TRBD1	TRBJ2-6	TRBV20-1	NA	CSAAGTGFASGANVLTF	TGCAGTGCGGCCGGGACAGGGTTTGCCTCTGGGGCCAACGTCCTGACTTTC
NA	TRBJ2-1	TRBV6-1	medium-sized	CASSAAGNEQFF	TGTGCCAGCAGTGCGGCGGGTAATGAGCAGTTCTTC
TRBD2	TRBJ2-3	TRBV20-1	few	CSATLAGGPLDTQYF	TGCAGTGCCACCTTAGCGGGAGGGCCGTTGGATACGCAGTATTTT
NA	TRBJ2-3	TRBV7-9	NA	CASSPRRGASTDTQYF	TGTGCCAGCAGCCCACGCCGAGGAGCCAGCACAGATACGCAGTATTTT
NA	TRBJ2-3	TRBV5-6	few	CASSLVTSSTDTQYF	TGTGCCAGCAGCTTAGTCACCTCTAGCACAGATACGCAGTATTTT
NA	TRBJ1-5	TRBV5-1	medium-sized	CASSPGHLNQPQHF	TGCGCCAGCAGCCCGGGACACCTCAATCAGCCCCAGCATTTT
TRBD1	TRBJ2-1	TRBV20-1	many	CSANGAGQGPNEQFF	TGCAGTGCTAATGGAGCGGGACAGGGTCCCAATGAGCAGTTCTTC
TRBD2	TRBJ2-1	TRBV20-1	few	CSARSSGRLEEQFF	TGCAGTGCTAGATCCAGCGGGAGGTTGGAAGAGCAGTTCTTC
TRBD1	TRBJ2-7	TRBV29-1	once	CSVSGTEGEQYF	TGCAGCGTCTCCGGGACAGAAGGGGAGCAGTACTTC